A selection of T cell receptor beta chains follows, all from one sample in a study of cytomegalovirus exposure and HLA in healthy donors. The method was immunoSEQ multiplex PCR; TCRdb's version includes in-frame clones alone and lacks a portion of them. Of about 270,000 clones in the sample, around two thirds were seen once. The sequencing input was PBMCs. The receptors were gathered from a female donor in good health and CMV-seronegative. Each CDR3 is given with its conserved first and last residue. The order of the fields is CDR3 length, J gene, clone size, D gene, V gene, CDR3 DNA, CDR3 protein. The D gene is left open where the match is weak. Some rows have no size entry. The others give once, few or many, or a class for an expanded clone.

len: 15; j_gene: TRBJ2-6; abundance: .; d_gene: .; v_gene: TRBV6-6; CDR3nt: TGTGCCAGCAGTTTACAGTGGACTGGGGCCAACGTCCTGACTTTC; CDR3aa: CASSLQWTGANVLTF
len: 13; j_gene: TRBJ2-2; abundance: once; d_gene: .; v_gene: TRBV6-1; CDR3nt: TGTGCCAGCAGCAGGGGAGGGACCGGGGAGCTGTTTTTT; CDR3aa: CASSRGGTGELFF
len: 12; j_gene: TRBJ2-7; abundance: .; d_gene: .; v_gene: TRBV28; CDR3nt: TGTGCCAGCAGTTTTGCGAAGAATGAGCAGTACTTC; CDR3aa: CASSFAKNEQYF
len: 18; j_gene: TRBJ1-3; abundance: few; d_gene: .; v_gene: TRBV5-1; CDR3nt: TGCGCCAGCAGCCCGATTGCCGTGACGGCGGGCTCTGGAAACACCATATATTTT; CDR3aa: CASSPIAVTAGSGNTIYF
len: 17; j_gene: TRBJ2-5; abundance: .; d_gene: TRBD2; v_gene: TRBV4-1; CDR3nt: TGCGCCAGCAGCCAAAGCCTAGCGGGAGAATACCAAGAGACCCAGTACTTC; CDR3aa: CASSQSLAGEYQETQYF
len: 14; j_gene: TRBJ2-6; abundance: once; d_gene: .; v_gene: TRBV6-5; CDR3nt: TGTGCCAGTTTAGGGAGCTCTGGGGCCAACGTCCTGACTTTC; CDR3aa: CASLGSSGANVLTF
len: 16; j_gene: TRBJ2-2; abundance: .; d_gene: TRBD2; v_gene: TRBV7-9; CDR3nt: TGTGCCAGCAGCCCCTTGACTAGCGGGAGGTCCGGGGAGCTGTTTTTT; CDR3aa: CASSPLTSGRSGELFF
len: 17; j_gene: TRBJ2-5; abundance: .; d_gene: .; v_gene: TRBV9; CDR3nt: TGTGCCAGCAGCCCTAGGGCCCGGAGCGGCTACCAAGAGACCCAGTACTTC; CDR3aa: CASSPRARSGYQETQYF
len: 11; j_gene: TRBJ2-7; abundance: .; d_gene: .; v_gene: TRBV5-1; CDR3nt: TGCGCCAGCAGCTTCGAGTCCGAGCAGTACTTC; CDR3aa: CASSFESEQYF
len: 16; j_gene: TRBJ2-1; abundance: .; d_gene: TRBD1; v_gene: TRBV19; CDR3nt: TGTGCCAGTAGTATAAGAGGACAGGGTGGTTACAATGAGCAGTTCTTC; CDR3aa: CASSIRGQGGYNEQFF
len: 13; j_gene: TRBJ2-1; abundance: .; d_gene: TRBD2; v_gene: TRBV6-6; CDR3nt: TGTGCCAGCGAGCGGGAGAGTTACAATGAGCAGTTCTTC; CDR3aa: CASERESYNEQFF
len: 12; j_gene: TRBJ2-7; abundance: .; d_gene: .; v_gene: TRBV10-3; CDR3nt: TGTGCCATCAGTTCCGGACAGTACGAGCAGTACTTC; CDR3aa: CAISSGQYEQYF
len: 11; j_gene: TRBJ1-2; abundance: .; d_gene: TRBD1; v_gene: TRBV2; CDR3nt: TGTGCCAGCGGGACAGGTTATGGCTACACCTTC; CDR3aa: CASGTGYGYTF
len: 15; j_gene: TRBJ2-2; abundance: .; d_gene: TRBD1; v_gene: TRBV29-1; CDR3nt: TGCAGCGTTGCGGGACAGGACCTAAAGACCGGGGAGCTGTTTTTT; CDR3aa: CSVAGQDLKTGELFF
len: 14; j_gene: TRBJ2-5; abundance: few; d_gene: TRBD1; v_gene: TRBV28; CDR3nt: TGTGCCAGCAGTTTCCTGGACAGGGAAGAGACCCAGTACTTC; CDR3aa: CASSFLDREETQYF
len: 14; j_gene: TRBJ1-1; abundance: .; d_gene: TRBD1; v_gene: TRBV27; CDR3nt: TGTGCCAGCAGTTTATTGACAGGGGGCACTGAAGCTTTCTTT; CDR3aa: CASSLLTGGTEAFF
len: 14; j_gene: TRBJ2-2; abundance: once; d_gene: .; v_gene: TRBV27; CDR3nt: TGTGCCAGCAGTCTAGTTATGGATGCCGGGGAGCTGTTTTTT; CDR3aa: CASSLVMDAGELFF
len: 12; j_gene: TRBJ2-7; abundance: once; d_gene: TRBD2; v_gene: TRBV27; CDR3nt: TGTGCCAGCAGCACTAGCGGCAACCGTCCGTACTTC; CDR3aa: CASSTSGNRPYF
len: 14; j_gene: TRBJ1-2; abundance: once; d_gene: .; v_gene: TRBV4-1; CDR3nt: TGCGCCAGCAGCCAACAGGGCACTAACTATGGCTACACCTTC; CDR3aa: CASSQQGTNYGYTF
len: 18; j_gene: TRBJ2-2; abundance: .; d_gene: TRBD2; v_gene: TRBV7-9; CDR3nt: TGTGCCAGCAGCTCCCCCGAGGAGGTCGGGAGGGGAACCGGGGAGCTGTTTTTT; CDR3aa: CASSSPEEVGRGTGELFF
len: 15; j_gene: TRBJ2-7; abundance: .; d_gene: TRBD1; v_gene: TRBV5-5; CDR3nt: TGTGCCAGCAGCCAGCCGGGACAGCTTTTGTACGAGCAGTACTTC; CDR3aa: CASSQPGQLLYEQYF
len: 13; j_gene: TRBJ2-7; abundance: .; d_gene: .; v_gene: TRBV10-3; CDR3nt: TGTGCCTCAATGGGGACACGAGACTACGAGCAGTACTTC; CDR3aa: CASMGTRDYEQYF